This TCR beta chain was sequenced in a study of regulatory T cells in long-lasting Graves disease. This clonotype has a count of ten or more. No antigen is known for it. Findings of the study overall: Authors noted too few samples as a limitation.

The CDR3 runs 17 residues. Trimming removed 5 bases at V and 3 bases at J, with 20 bases between. Library construction for TCR beta used iRepertoire HTBI primers and Arm-PCR of CDR3 regions. MiXCR, applied by TCRdb to the multiplex PCR reads, yields one record per CDR3 protein. The sample records under 450,000 distinct CDR3 sequences, 12% being singletons. The time point here: newly diagnosed GD, antithyroid drugs for less than 3 months. RNA from PBMCs was the source of the TCR library. These data are also associated with another study on T cells in Graves' hyperthyroidism and ophthalmopathy.

The material was peripheral blood mononuclear cells (PBMCs), obtained at new diagnosis, from a patient treated with antithyroid drugs. This chain connects TRBV12-3 or TRBV12-4 to TRBJ2-1; D is possibly TRBD2 (6 bases). This receptor was identified in a woman between 18 and 30 years old with Graves disease. The CDR3 is CASSPPVVEGSYNEQFF. The DNA for the CDR3 is TGTGCCAGCAGTCCCCCGGTTGTGGAGGGGAGCTACAATGAGCAGTTCTTC.